The rows below give T cell receptor beta chains drawn from one sample of a study of cytomegalovirus exposure and HLA in healthy donors. Clones were sequenced by immunoSEQ multiplex PCR, and TCRdb holds only the in-frame ones, with some missing. The sample records some 160,000 clones, more than 75% being singletons. Specimen: PBMCs. The source is a man aged 25 to 40 in good health and CMV-seropositive. CDR3s include the opening cysteine and the closing phenylalanine or tryptophan. D genes are given only for firm matches. Rows give clone size only sometimes, using once, few, many, or a class for an expanded clone.

J gene,D gene,clone size,V gene,CDR3 protein,CDR3 DNA
TRBJ1-5,TRBD1,NA,TRBV6-5,CASIMDRGNNQPQHF,TGTGCCAGCATTATGGACAGGGGGAACAATCAGCCCCAGCATTTT
TRBJ2-2,TRBD2,once,TRBV2,CASSGLAGVIGELFF,TGTGCCAGCAGTGGGCTAGCGGGAGTAATCGGGGAGCTGTTTTTT
TRBJ2-7,NA,NA,TRBV18,CASSPSDSSLYF,TGTGCCAGCTCACCATCGGACAGCTCTTTGTACTTC
TRBJ2-3,TRBD2,NA,TRBV5-6,CASSLGLAGAVTDTQYF,TGTGCCAGCAGCCTGGGACTAGCGGGAGCGGTGACAGATACGCAGTATTTT
TRBJ2-3,TRBD2,NA,TRBV30,CAWSVSLAGDTQYF,TGTGCCTGGAGTGTATCCCTAGCGGGAGATACGCAGTATTTT
TRBJ2-5,TRBD2,once,TRBV9,CASSPTSGTSVEQYF,TGTGCCAGCAGCCCTACTAGCGGTACCTCCGTGGAGCAGTACTTC
TRBJ2-2,TRBD2,once,TRBV5-4,CASSLPLAGETGELFF,TGTGCCAGCAGCTTGCCACTAGCGGGCGAGACCGGGGAGCTGTTTTTT
TRBJ1-5,NA,NA,TRBV25-1,CANSQGCNQPQHF,TGTGCCAACTCACAGGGTTGTAATCAGCCCCAGCATTTT
TRBJ2-1,TRBD2,NA,TRBV6-5,CASRASGRANEQFF,TGTGCCAGCAGGGCTAGCGGGAGGGCAAATGAGCAGTTCTTC
TRBJ2-3,NA,NA,TRBV7-9,CASSLTDTQYF,TGTGCCAGCAGCCTTACAGATACGCAGTATTTT
TRBJ2-3,NA,NA,TRBV10-3,CAISEGRSTDTQYF,TGTGCCATCAGTGAGGGTCGGAGCACAGATACGCAGTATTTT
TRBJ2-1,NA,NA,TRBV4-2,CASSRRDEQFF,TGTGCCAGCAGCCGGAGGGATGAGCAGTTCTTC
TRBJ2-6,NA,NA,TRBV27,CASSSKGAGANVLTF,TGTGCCAGCAGTTCCAAGGGGGCTGGGGCCAACGTCCTGACTTTC
TRBJ2-4,NA,once,TRBV11-2,CASSGTLAKNIQYF,TGTGCCAGCAGCGGGACTTTAGCCAAAAACATTCAGTACTTC
TRBJ1-2,NA,NA,TRBV27,CASSSKDSYGYTF,TGTGCCAGCAGTTCAAAGGACAGTTATGGCTACACCTTC